These T cell receptor beta chains were read from a single sample in a study of regulatory T cells in long-lasting Graves disease. TCRdb re-called the multiplex PCR reads with MiXCR, one entry per CDR3 protein. The sample consists of around 230,000 distinct CDR3 sequences, around 16% of them appearing once. Sequenced here: peripheral blood mononuclear cells (PBMCs), sampled at new diagnosis, from a patient treated with antithyroid drugs. The receptor set was obtained from a female donor with Graves disease. CDR3s include the opening cysteine and the closing phenylalanine or tryptophan. The D gene is left open where the match is weak. Some rows have no size entry. The others give once, few or many, or a class for an expanded clone.

j_call | d_call | v_call | clone_size | cdr3_nt | cdr3_aa
TRBJ2-1 | - | TRBV18 | - | TGTGCCAGCTCGGCCGGGACCCCCGGGAACAATGAGCAGTTCTTC | CASSAGTPGNNEQFF
TRBJ2-1 | - | TRBV7-2 | many | TGTGCCAGCAGCCCGGACTGGATTTCCTACAATGAGCAGTTCTTC | CASSPDWISYNEQFF
TRBJ2-5 | - | TRBV30 | many | TGTGCCTGGAGTGTAGTGGGGACCCAGTACTTC | CAWSVVGTQYF
TRBJ1-2 | - | TRBV7-2 | few | TGTGCCAGCAGCTTAAATTATAACAGTGGCTACACCTTC | CASSLNYNSGYTF
TRBJ2-4 | TRBD1 | TRBV6-2/TRBV6-3 | many | TGTGCCAGCCTTGCCGGGACAGGCACCTTAGGGTTTCAGTACTTC | CASLAGTGTLGFQYF
TRBJ2-3 | - | TRBV14 | - | TGTGCCAGCAGCCCGAGGGAGAGGACGGCTACGCAGTATTTT | CASSPRERTATQYF
TRBJ2-7 | TRBD2 | TRBV4-3 | - | TGCGCCAGCAGCCAAGTCGCTAGCGGGAGGGCCTACGAGCAGTACTTC | CASSQVASGRAYEQYF
TRBJ2-1 | TRBD2 | TRBV27 | many | TGTGCCAGCAGAAACCGACTAGCGGGAGTGGGCAATGAGCAGTTCTTC | CASRNRLAGVGNEQFF
TRBJ2-1 | TRBD2 | TRBV12-3/TRBV12-4 | many | TGTGCCAGCAGTTTACGGGCGGGTGCGGGAGGGCACAATGAGCAGTTCTTC | CASSLRAGAGGHNEQFF
TRBJ1-2 | - | TRBV4-3 | - | TGCGCCAGCAGCCAAGATGAACAGAGTGATGGCTACACCTTC | CASSQDEQSDGYTF
TRBJ1-1 | TRBD1 | TRBV6-1 | few | TGTGCCAGCCTCAACAGACAGGGGGCCAAGGAAGCTTTCTTT | CASLNRQGAKEAFF
TRBJ1-1 | TRBD1 | TRBV27 | many | TGTGCCAGCAGTTCGGTGACAGGGGGAAGTACTGAAGCTTTCTTT | CASSSVTGGSTEAFF
TRBJ2-3 | TRBD1 | TRBV15 | many | TGTGCCACCAGCAGACCTCTAGGACAGGGGATTAGCACAGATACGCAGTATTTT | CATSRPLGQGISTDTQYF
TRBJ2-1 | - | TRBV30 | - | TGTGCCTGGAGTGCTGCGGGACTGCCATACAATGAGCAGTTCTTC | CAWSAAGLPYNEQFF
TRBJ1-1 | TRBD1 | TRBV18 | many | TGTGCCAGCTCATCGGACAGGGGGCAAGCTTTCTTT | CASSSDRGQAFF
TRBJ1-2 | - | TRBV7-9 | - | TGTGCCAGTGGTGGTGGCTATGGCTACACCTTC | CASGGGYGYTF
TRBJ2-7 | - | TRBV11-3 | many | TGTGCCAGCAGCTTAGATTTCGGTGGGGGGTCCTACGAGCAGTACTTC | CASSLDFGGGSYEQYF
TRBJ2-5 | - | TRBV12-5 | many | TGTGCTAGTGGTGCCCAAAACGCGGAGACCCAGTACTTC | CASGAQNAETQYF
TRBJ2-5 | - | TRBV6-5 | many | TGTGCCAGCAGTTACGTCGGACAAGAGACCCAGTACTTC | CASSYVGQETQYF
TRBJ2-1 | TRBD2 | TRBV18 | - | TGTGCCAGCTCACCCCGACGGCGGGAGCGCCACAATGAGCAGTTCTTC | CASSPRRRERHNEQFF
TRBJ1-1 | - | TRBV27 | many | TGTGCCAGCAGTTTCACCGGGACCCTTCAAGCTTTCTTT | CASSFTGTLQAFF
TRBJ2-7 | - | TRBV6-2/TRBV6-3 | many | TGTGCCAGCAGTTACACTAGCACCTACGAGCAGTACTTC | CASSYTSTYEQYF
TRBJ2-1 | TRBD2 | TRBV7-9 | many | TGTGCCAGCAGCTCAACTAGCGGGGATGAGCAGTTCTTC | CASSSTSGDEQFF
TRBJ2-1 | - | TRBV12-3/TRBV12-4 | many | TGTGCCAGCAGTTTTTCCTGGGGGTACAATGAGCAGTTCTTC | CASSFSWGYNEQFF
TRBJ2-7 | TRBD1 | TRBV6-2/TRBV6-3 | many | TGTGCCAGCTGCACCGCCGCAGGGGGTTACGAGCAGTACTTC | CASCTAAGGYEQYF
TRBJ2-1 | TRBD2 | TRBV20-1 | - | TGCAGTGCTAGAGATTTCACTAGCGGGAAGGGTGAGCAGTTCTTC | CSARDFTSGKGEQFF
TRBJ2-3 | TRBD1 | TRBV7-2 | - | TGTGCCAGCAGCCCCACCCGGGACAGGGACACAGATACGCAGTATTTT | CASSPTRDRDTDTQYF
TRBJ2-7 | - | TRBV9 | many | TGTGCCAGCAGCGTTCGGGGGAGCTCCTACGAGCAGTACTTC | CASSVRGSSYEQYF
TRBJ2-7 | - | TRBV3-1 | many | TGTGCCAGCAGAGGCGGCTCCTACGAGCAGTACTTC | CASRGGSYEQYF
TRBJ1-1 | - | TRBV30 | many | TGTGCCTGGAGTTACAGGGTAAAGCTTTCTTTT | CAWSYRVKLSF
TRBJ2-5 | TRBD2 | TRBV6-1 | many | TGTGCCAGCACGGGACTAGCCCTCCAAGAGACCCAGTACTTC | CASTGLALQETQYF
TRBJ1-5 | - | TRBV6-5 | many | TGTGCCAGCAGTTATCGGAGCTATAGCAATCAGCCCCAGCATTTT | CASSYRSYSNQPQHF
TRBJ2-5 | - | TRBV4-2 | many | TGTGCCAGCAGCGGCCGGGGGCAAGAGACCCAGTACTTC | CASSGRGQETQYF
TRBJ2-1 | TRBD2 | TRBV10-3 | many | TGTGCCATCAGCAACAGCGGGAGAGGTTATAAGAATGAGCAGTTCTTC | CAISNSGRGYKNEQFF
TRBJ1-5 | TRBD1 | TRBV30 | many | TGTGCCTGGAGCTTAGGGACAGGGAAATACCAGCCCCAGCATTTT | CAWSLGTGKYQPQHF
TRBJ1-1 | - | TRBV12-3/TRBV12-4 | - | TGTGCCAGCAGTTATAGGGAAACACCTACGAACACTGAAGCTCTCTTT | CASSYRETPTNTEALF
TRBJ1-2 | - | TRBV4-3 | - | TGCGCCAGCAGCCAAGACGGGGATACCCAGGGCTACACCTTC | CASSQDGDTQGYTF
TRBJ1-2 | - | TRBV6-2/TRBV6-3 | few | TGTGCCAGCATAGACACGAGGATCCGTGGCTACACCTTC | CASIDTRIRGYTF
TRBJ2-3 | TRBD2 | TRBV12-3/TRBV12-4 | - | TGTGCCAGCAGGCGTGCTAGCGGGAGGGTTACAGATACGCAGTATTTT | CASRRASGRVTDTQYF
TRBJ2-5 | - | TRBV12-5 | many | TGTGCTAGTGGTGCTACAGGAGAGACCCAGTACTTC | CASGATGETQYF
TRBJ1-5 | - | TRBV19 | - | TGTGCCAGTAGTATAGGGGCCAACAGCAATCAGCCCCAGCATTTT | CASSIGANSNQPQHF
TRBJ2-1 | - | TRBV9 | many | TGTGCCAGCAGCGTAGCATCCACAATGGGCTACAATGAGCAGTTCTTC | CASSVASTMGYNEQFF
TRBJ1-1 | - | TRBV6-1 | once | TGTGCCAGCACTCTACAAGCGGGGAACACTGAAGCTTTCTTT | CASTLQAGNTEAFF
TRBJ2-2 | TRBD2 | TRBV20-1 | few | TGCAGTGCTAGAGCCGCACTAGCGGGAGGTGCGAACACCGGGGAGCCGTTTTTT | CSARAALAGGANTGEPFF
TRBJ2-1 | - | TRBV20-1 | few | TGCAGTGCTAGAAAGACAGGCGAGAGCTCCTACAATGAGCAGTTCTTC | CSARKTGESSYNEQFF
TRBJ2-1 | - | TRBV20-1 | few | TGCAGTGCCGGCCGGCCGAGGGAGCAGTTCTTC | CSAGRPREQFF
TRBJ2-1 | - | TRBV7-9 | - | TGTGCCAGCAGCCCAGGGGGGGGCGGGGAGCAGTTCTTC | CASSPGGGGEQFF
TRBJ2-1 | TRBD2 | TRBV7-9 | - | TGTGCCAGCAGCTTAGCGGGAATAGCGGGGCTCGGTGAGCAGTTCTTC | CASSLAGIAGLGEQFF